Described below is a single T cell receptor beta chain sequence and its context. This sample was taken from a study of low-dose radiotherapy and immunotherapy resistance in tumors. Study as a whole: Each patient was administered nivolumab intravenously at 240 mg, which was a flat dose, every two weeks, along with intravenous ipilimumab at 1 mg/kg every six weeks. Intravenous cyclophosphamide 200 mg/m2 was given every two weeks, one day before radiation and immunotherapy.

Nivolumab, ipilimumab, aspirin, low-dose cyclophosphamide and low-dose radiotherapy were given to donors. Primers used for first-strand cDNA, a TRAV- and TRBV-specific set, covered both alpha and beta chains. Using a constant-region primer together with a V-primer adapter, TCRs were subjected to approximately 20 PCR cycles of amplification. Amplification of isolated mRNA was accomplished via in vitro transcription. One entry per CDR3 protein results from TCRdb running MiXCR on the reads. This sample carries about 7,900 distinct CDR3 sequences, approximately 61% of them seen once, and the ten largest clones take 8% to 9.5%. The CDR3 consists of 16 residues. Losses at the gene ends were 3 bases for V and 9 bases for J; bases not matched to a gene: 12.

The TCR sequence derives from a human donor with advanced metastatic prostate, ovarian, gallbladder or colorectal cancer (not recorded which). This table probably holds off-target reads from a library built for another chain. The V call is TRBV23-1, the J call TRBJ2-1; 9 bases align to TRBD2. TRBV23-1 is sorted into the ORF group, with uncertain function. CDR3 DNA: TGCGCCAGCAGTCAGTCGCTAGCGGGAAGGGATAGTGAGCAGTTCTTC. Encoded protein: CASSQSLAGRDSEQFF.